These 28 T cell receptor beta chains were sequenced from one sample in a study of prognosis after radiotherapy for stage I lung cancer. TCR beta CDR3 was amplified from genomic DNA by two-round multiplex PCR. Specific primers for each TRBV and TRBJ gene were what first-round PCR used. Via MiXCR, TCRdb re-called the multiplex PCR reads, giving one row per CDR3 protein. The table includes about 20,000 distinct CDR3 sequences, roughly 47% detected once. Sequenced here: PBMCs, sampled before or after stereotactic body radiation therapy (not recorded which). Every receptor here comes from a donor older than 45 with non-small cell lung cancer.

This clonotype has ten or more counts. J is TRBJ2-7 and V is TRBV5-1, with D perhaps TRBD1 or TRBD2 (6 bases each). V was cut by 0 bases and J by 2 bases, with 12 bases left in between. Germline CDR1 and CDR2: SGHRS and YFSETQ. This CDR3 has 15 residues. CDR3 coding DNA: TGCGCCAGCAGCTTGGCCGGGGGCCCACCCTACGAGCAGTACTTC. This translates into CASSLAGGPPYEQYF.

The chain links TRBV20-1 to TRBJ2-2; 9 bases map to TRBD2. The CDR3 is 17 residues long. Germline V gives CDR1 DFQATT, CDR2 SNEGSKA (reference sequence). With 5 bases clipped from V and 2 bases from J, the junction kept 12 bases outside the gene matches. CDR3 residues: CSAEPVLAGYNTGELFF. The DNA for the CDR3 is TGCAGTGCTGAGCCCGTACTAGCGGGCTACAACACCGGGGAGCTGTTTTTT.

The chain has TRBV9 and TRBJ1-1, with a possible D match to TRBD1 (5 bases). Per the germline V gene, CDR1 is SGDLS and CDR2 is YYNGEE. The CDR3 covers 15 residues. V lost 3 bases, J lost 0 bases, and 12 bases lay in between. The DNA of the CDR3 is TGTGCCAGCAGCGGACACCGGGGCATGAACACTGAAGCTTTCTTT. Encoded protein: CASSGHRGMNTEAFF.

This clonotype was counted between two and nine times. One base away lies a much larger clone, so this may be a sequencing read error. The chain uses TRBV24-1 and TRBJ2-2; D remains unclear. This CDR3 is 13 amino acids long. Germline CDR1 and CDR2: KGHDR and SFDVKD. CDR3 region: CVTSVQSTGELFF. The DNA of the CDR3 is TGTGTCACCAGTGTCCAGTCCACCGGGGAGCTGTTTTTT.

This clonotype appeared many times. The V and J genes are TRBV5-4 and TRBJ2-2; D remains unclear. Trimming took off 0 bases at V and 4 bases at J, with 4 bases between the two ends. Germline V gene lookup returns CDR1 SGHNT and CDR2 YYREEE (reference sequence). CDR3 length: 13 amino acids. The CDR3 nucleotides are TGTGCCAGCAGCTTGGTATCCACCGGGGAGCTGTTTTTT. Protein: CASSLVSTGELFF.

The J gene is TRBJ2-1, the V gene TRBV28; D might be TRBD2 (6 bases). Germline V lookup: CDR1 MDHEN, CDR2 SYDVKM. This CDR3 is built from 14 residues. The V end lost 7 bases, the J end lost 10 bases, and 20 bases lay between the germline ends. CDR3 DNA sequence: TGTGCCAGCATCTTCAGTTCGGGACTTGGCGAGCAGTTCTTC. The encoded protein is CASIFSSGLGEQFF.

About this clonotype itself: A far larger clone is off by one base, so a read error is likely. This rearrangement joins TRBV7-8 to TRBJ2-7; D remains ambiguous. Germline V CDR1 and CDR2: SGHVS, FQNEAQ. V lost 7 bases and J lost 10, with 14 bases in between. This CDR3 has 11 amino acids. CDR3 coding DNA: TGTGCCAGCATCCCCACACGAACCCAGTACTTC. Encoded protein: CASIPTRTQYF. Based on the CDR3 plus reference TRBV7-8 and TRBJ2-7, the full variable domain is GAGVSQSPRYKVAKRGQDVALRCDPISGHVSLFWYQQALGQGPEFLTYFQNEAQLDKSGLPSDRFFAERPEGSVSTLKIQRTQQEDSAVYLCASIPTRTQYFGPGTRLTVT.

The sample holds many counts of this clonotype. This sequence joins TRBV19 and TRBJ2-2; D is unresolved. Germline V gene lookup returns CDR1 LNHDA and CDR2 SQIVND (reference sequence). V gave up 7 bases and J gave up 1 base, with 7 bases separating them. CDR3 length equals 13 residues. The CDR3 loop is CASTWQNTGELFF. CDR3 DNA: TGTGCCAGTACCTGGCAGAACACCGGGGAGCTGTTTTTT.

V gene TRBV12-3 or TRBV12-4 combines with J gene TRBJ1-6; maybe TRBD1 (6 bases). The CDR3 sequence is 16 residues long. V was pared by 3 bases and J by 7 bases, with 16 bases between. The CDR3 coding sequence is TGTGCCAGCAGTTTTCTCGCAGGGGATGGAAATTCACCCCTCCACTTT. Translating gives CASSFLAGDGNSPLHF.

This clonotype was detected ten times or more. This rearrangement joins TRBV7-9 to TRBJ1-4, with 7 bases that match TRBD1. The length of the CDR3 is 14 residues. Germline lookup yields CDR1 SEHNR and CDR2 FQNEAQ (reference sequence). V lost 3 bases to trimming and J lost 6 bases; unmatched junction nucleotides: 4. CDR3 sequence (DNA): TGTGCCAGCAGCTTTGCAGGGGGGTATGAAAAACTGTTTTTT. Encoded protein: CASSFAGGYEKLFF.

This clonotype was detected ten times or more. The chain employs TRBV25-1 and TRBJ2-7; perhaps TRBD2 as D (6 bases). Germline CDR1 MGHDK, CDR2 SYGVNS. CDR3 length equals 11 residues. The V end lost 6 bases, the J end lost 4 bases, and 7 bases lay between the germline ends. The CDR3 spells CASRTSYEQYF. For the CDR3, the DNA is TGTGCCAGCAGGACTAGTTACGAGCAGTACTTC.

This clonotype came up many times. The chain has TRBV19 and TRBJ1-4; TRBD1 aligns across 8 bases. V lost 6 bases and J lost 8; bases outside the gene matches: 8. Germline CDR1 LNHDA, CDR2 SQIVND (reference sequence). The CDR3 totals 14 residues. The CDR3 DNA follows: TGTGCCAGTAGCTGGGGGACAGGCGTCGAAAAACTGTTTTTT. Protein product: CASSWGTGVEKLFF. The entire variable domain, with the rest obtained from reference TRBV19 and TRBJ1-4, is as follows: DGGITQSPKYLFRKEGQNVTLSCEQNLNHDAMYWYRQDPGQGLRLIYYSQIVNDFQKGDIAEGYSVSREKKESFPLTVTSAQKNPTAFYLCASSWGTGVEKLFFGSGTQLSVL.

This rearrangement joins TRBV20-1 to TRBJ2-1; 11 bases line up with TRBD2. The CDR3 runs to 13 residues. Germline CDR1 and CDR2: DFQATT and SNEGSKA (reference sequence). Trimming removed 6 bases from V and 7 bases from J; junction bases left unmatched: 5. In DNA form, the CDR3 reads TGCAGTGCCCTGACTAGCGGGAATAATGAGCAGTTCTTC. Translation gives CSALTSGNNEQFF.

This clonotype was seen repeatedly, ten times or more. The chain has TRBV2 and TRBJ2-3; D gene ambiguous. The V gene lost 4 bases and the J gene lost 0 bases, with 8 bases spanning the gap. The length of the CDR3 is 14 residues. The germline CDR1 and CDR2 sequences are SNHLY and FYNNEI. For the CDR3, the DNA is TGTGCCAGCAGTGGACACAAAAGCACAGATACGCAGTATTTT. Protein product: CASSGHKSTDTQYF. The variable domain in full, with the rest retrieved from reference TRBV2 and TRBJ2-3, is EPEVTQTPSHQVTQMGQEVILRCVPISNHLYFYWYRQILGQKVEFLVSFYNNEISEKSEIFDDQFSVERPDGSNFTLKIRSTKLEDSAMYFCASSGHKSTDTQYFGPGTRLTVL.

This clonotype was found many times. The genes are TRBV5-1 and TRBJ2-7; 11 bases agree with TRBD2. V trimming: 4 bases; J trimming: 4 bases; junction bases outside the gene matches: 10. This CDR3 contains 16 residues. Looked up from germline, CDR1 is SGHRS and CDR2 is YFSETQ. In DNA, the CDR3 is TGCGCCAGCAGCCCACCTACTAGCGGGAGTACGTACGAGCAGTACTTC. Its protein is CASSPPTSGSTYEQYF.

The rearrangement uses TRBV6-1 and TRBJ2-1; 9 bases are shared with TRBD2. J lost 5 bases, V lost 6 bases, and 11 bases had no gene match. Germline V gives CDR1 MNHNS, CDR2 SASEGT. The CDR3 runs 16 residues. The CDR3 is CASSPGTSLGDNEQFF. The CDR3 bases are TGTGCCAGCAGCCCCGGGACTAGCTTAGGGGACAATGAGCAGTTCTTC.

This clonotype was found many times. The chain carries TRBV18 and TRBJ1-2, with TRBD1 matching 7 bases. Germline CDR1 KGHSH, CDR2 LQKENI. J lost 7 bases, V lost 8 bases, and 7 bases had no gene match. This CDR3 region has 12 residues. DNA for the CDR3: TGTGCCAGCGGACAGGAGCAGACTGGCTACACCTTC. It codes for CASGQEQTGYTF.

This clonotype was seen repeatedly, ten times or more. The chain carries TRBV12-3 or TRBV12-4 and TRBJ2-3; 13 bases are a match to TRBD2. V lost 5 bases, J lost 7 bases, and 6 bases stayed unmatched. This CDR3 comprises 15 residues. This chain's CDR3 is CASSPGTSGKYTQYF. In DNA form, the CDR3 reads TGTGCCAGCAGTCCCGGGACTAGCGGGAAGTATACGCAGTATTTT.

In regard to this clonotype: A much larger clone is a single base away; this may be a read error. V and J are TRBV29-1 and TRBJ1-1; 10 positions agree with TRBD1. This CDR3 is 14 amino acids long. With V trimmed by 8 bases and J by 3 bases, 9 bases remained unmatched. Germline V gives CDR1 SQVTM, CDR2 ANQGSEA. This chain's CDR3 is CSTLTGTGDTEAFF. The CDR3 DNA follows: TGCAGCACGCTTACCGGGACAGGGGACACTGAAGCTTTCTTT. Combining the CDR3 with reference TRBV29-1 and TRBJ1-1 gives the whole variable domain SAVISQKPSRDICQRGTSLTIQCQVDSQVTMMFWYRQQPGQSLTLIATANQGSEATYESGFVIDKFPISRPNLTFSTLTVSNMSPEDSSIYLCSTLTGTGDTEAFFGQGTRLTVV.

This chain links TRBV2 with TRBJ1-1; 10 nucleotides align to TRBD1. V was pared by 8 bases and J by 5 bases, with 11 bases of the junction left unmatched. Germline CDR1 SNHLY, CDR2 FYNNEI. The CDR3 is 15 amino acids. CDR3 nucleotides: TGTGCCAGCGGTTGGGACAGGGGAATGATTACTGAAGCTTTCTTT. Protein sequence: CASGWDRGMITEAFF.

Only one count was recorded for this clonotype. The CDR3 spells CASSPRTGSSGYTF. DNA for the CDR3: TGTGCCAGCAGCCCCCGGACAGGGTCGAGTGGCTACACCTTC. The chain couples TRBV7-8 to TRBJ1-2; 8 bases are a match to TRBD1. Germline loops: CDR1 SGHVS, CDR2 FQNEAQ. The J segment lost 7 bases and the V segment lost 5 bases, leaving 9 bases of the junction unmatched. The CDR3 contains 14 residues.

By share of the sample, this clonotype is medium-sized. The chain employs TRBV14 and TRBJ2-3, with 8 bases lining up with TRBD2. Trimming took 1 base from V and 3 from J; bases not matched to a gene: 6. The CDR3 contains 16 residues. From germline, CDR1 is SGHDN and CDR2 FVKESK. DNA of the CDR3: TGTGCCAGCAGCCAAGGCGTTAGCGGGAAGACAGATACGCAGTATTTT. Protein product: CASSQGVSGKTDTQYF.

Comments on this clonotype: The conserved phenylalanine or tryptophan is not found at the CDR3 terminus, so this likely reflects a read error. This chain uses TRBV2 with TRBJ2-6; D unresolved. Germline CDR1 reads SNHLY; CDR2 reads FYNNEI. CDR3 length: 13 amino acids. The CDR3 DNA sequence: TGTGCCAGCAGTGCTTCTGGGGACAACGTCCTGACTTTA. It codes for CASSASGDNVLTL.

This rearrangement joins TRBV6-1 to TRBJ2-2; D might be TRBD1 (5 bases). The V end was cut by 8 bases, the J end by 0 bases, with 16 bases between. The CDR3 is made up of 16 amino acids. Germline-derived CDR1 and CDR2 are MNHNS and SASEGT. This chain's CDR3 is CASSKGHNANTGELFF. The CDR3 DNA reads TGTGCCAGCTCTAAGGGGCATAACGCGAACACCGGGGAGCTGTTTTTT.

This clonotype was seen a handful of times. V usage is TRBV5-5 and J usage is TRBJ1-2; D possibly corresponds to TRBD1 (5 bases). CDR3 size: 13 residues. V lost 6 bases to trimming and J lost 12 bases, with 21 bases between them. Germline V gene data show CDR1 as SGHKS and CDR2 as YYEKEE (reference sequence). The CDR3: CASIPGRGGVHTF. CDR3 sequence (DNA): TGTGCCAGCATCCCGGGAAGGGGAGGTGTTCACACCTTC.

As concerns this clonotype: A far larger clone is only one base removed, so a read error is likely. V and J are TRBV7-9 and TRBJ1-2; TRBD1 agrees at 9 bases. CDR3 size: 16 residues. V lost 5 bases and J lost 6; bases outside the gene matches: 13. From germline, CDR1 is SEHNR and CDR2 FQNEAQ (reference sequence). The DNA of the CDR3 is TGTGCCAGCAGCCCGGAAGTGGACAGGGGAGGAGATGGCTACACCTTC. Translation gives CASSPEVDRGGDGYTF.

V usage is TRBV12-3 or TRBV12-4 and J usage is TRBJ1-2; D remains ambiguous. V was clipped by 1 base and J by 4 bases, with 10 bases between them. This CDR3 is 14 amino acids long. CDR3 amino acids: CASSLGNPIYGYTF. The CDR3 coding sequence is TGTGCCAGCAGTTTAGGGAATCCCATCTATGGCTACACCTTC.

This clonotype was picked up many times. Here the CDR3 reads CSAESQTARNQPQHF. Written as DNA, the CDR3 is TGCAGTGCGGAGAGCCAAACGGCCCGCAATCAGCCCCAGCATTTT. V and J are TRBV20-1 and TRBJ1-5, with unresolved D. This CDR3 has 15 amino acids. Germline V gives CDR1 DFQATT, CDR2 SNEGSKA (reference sequence). The V end lost 6 bases, the J end lost 2 bases, and 17 bases lay between the germline ends.